This section outlines one T cell receptor beta chain sequence together with its context. CDR1 is MNHEY and CDR2 is SMNVEV in the germline V gene (reference sequence). The CDR3 is 17 residues long. V shed 10 bases, J shed 6 bases, and the junction held 14 bases outside the gene matches. This sample stems from a study of shared clonotypes between healthy human individuals. All donors were healthy HIV-negative adults lacking recent acute infections or vaccinations. Here immunoSEQ multiplex PCR was the method, and the copy in TCRdb shows in-frame clones only, minus some. Here the sample spans about 2.3 million clones, 85% to 95% being singletons.

This TCR was sampled from a man younger than 30 in good health. Some clones in this sample may be carry-over from other donors' samples. The chain uses TRBV27 and TRBJ2-1; 14 nucleotides match TRBD2. What was sequenced was naive CD4+ T cells from PBMCs. Subset reported: CD45RA+ positively selected. CDR3 nucleotides: TGTGCCACCGCAACCCGACTAGCGGGAGGGCGAGGCAATGAGCAGTTCTTC. Its translation: CATATRLAGGRGNEQFF.